Many counts were recorded for the clone carrying this TCR beta chain. Fresh peripheral blood, approximately 9.6 ml, yielded the PBMCs. The source of the sample is a study of T cells in Graves' hyperthyroidism and ophthalmopathy. This CDR3 has 13 residues. V was pared by 10 bases and J by 3 bases, with 8 bases of the junction left unmatched. Germline V gene sequence: CDR1 SNHLY, CDR2 FYNNEI. Regions amplified from RNA transcripts were the TCR beta CDR3 regions. Researchers ran a first-round RT-PCR on the TCR CDR3 using the HTBI primer set. TCRdb reprocessed the multiplex PCR reads via MiXCR and lists one record per CDR3 protein. The table includes roughly 350,000 distinct CDR3 sequences, roughly an eighth detected once.

This sequence joins TRBV2 and TRBJ2-7; TRBD2 matches at 8 bases. The sequencing sample was made of blood. The sequence was collected from a woman between 40 and 50 years old with Graves' ophthalmopathy. The CDR3 protein is CAIQRETFYEQYF. As DNA, the CDR3 is TGTGCCATCCAGCGGGAGACTTTCTACGAGCAGTACTTC. Full variable domain (rest looked up from reference TRBV2 and TRBJ2-7): EPEVTQTPSHQVTQMGQEVILRCVPISNHLYFYWYRQILGQKVEFLVSFYNNEISEKSEIFDDQFSVERPDGSNFTLKIRSTKLEDSAMYFCAIQRETFYEQYFGPGTRLTVT.